This TCR beta chain is from a study of vaccination and CD4 T cells after COVID-19. Note on this clonotype: Its antigen remains unknown.

Treatment: approximately nine-day PBMC culture with coronavirus spike peptide pools or control peptides (ViraFEST assay). Half-medium changes with fresh IL-2 medium occurred on days 3 and 7. Researchers used the Oncomine TCR Beta short-read assay to sequence DNA from cultured CD4+ T cells. TCRdb called the PCR reads again in MiXCR, with one record for every CDR3 protein. The profile shows 20,000 to 25,000 distinct CDR3 sequences, 66% of them singletons. The clonotype was recovered from a human donor who had recovered from COVID-19. Material: CD4+ T cells from blood, cultured in vitro.

The CDR3 nucleotides read TGTGCCAGCAGCTACAGGGGGAATTACGAGCAGTACTTC. As protein: CASSYRGNYEQYF. The rearrangement links TRBV7-2 to TRBJ2-7; 8 bases map to TRBD1. Germline lookup yields CDR1 SGHTA and CDR2 FQGNSA. CDR3 size: 13 residues. V dropped 4 bases and J dropped 4; count of bases not matched to a gene: 3.